These T cell receptor beta chains were read from a single sample in a study of T cells after yellow fever vaccination. One entry per CDR3 protein results from TCRdb running MiXCR on the 5' RACE reads. This sample has 350,000 or so distinct CDR3 sequences; 8% to 9.5% occur once, and the top ten carry approximately 16%. The source was PBMCs, collected about 49 days after the first yellow fever vaccination. The receptors derive from a man between 18 and 35 years old who received the YFV17D yellow fever vaccine. The CDR3 runs from the conserved cysteine through the conserved F or W. A D gene is named only where the DNA matches it firmly. Size is stated for part of the rows, as once, few or many counts, or as a class when the clone is expanded.

J gene | clone size | V gene | D gene | CDR3 DNA | CDR3 protein
TRBJ2-7 | many | TRBV7-2 | . | TGTGCCAGCAGCTTAGCTCTAAGCAGATCCAGAACGTACGAGCAGTACTTC | CASSLALSRSRTYEQYF
TRBJ1-1 | few | TRBV5-1 | . | TGCGCCAGCAGCGTTACAGGGCGTGACATGAACACTGAAGCTTTCTTT | CASSVTGRDMNTEAFF
TRBJ2-7 | few | TRBV7-9 | TRBD1 | TGTGCCAGCAGCTTAGGGGGACAGGGGTCTCCCTACGAGCAGTACTTC | CASSLGGQGSPYEQYF
TRBJ2-6 | . | TRBV20-1 | TRBD2 | TGCAGTGCTGCCTCGGGGGGGGTTCCTGGGGCCAACGTCCTGACTTTC | CSAASGGVPGANVLTF
TRBJ2-7 | few | TRBV7-9 | . | TGTGCCAGCGAGGACTTTGGTCTCGAGCAGTACTTC | CASEDFGLEQYF
TRBJ2-3 | . | TRBV7-2 | . | TGTGCCGTCCCTAGCACAGATACGCAGTATTTT | CAVPSTDTQYF
TRBJ2-5 | many | TRBV7-2 | . | TGTGCCAGCAGCCCATCGTACCAAGAGACCCAGTACTTC | CASSPSYQETQYF
TRBJ2-3 | few | TRBV2 | TRBD2 | TGTGCCAGCAAACGGGGGACTAGCCCAGATACGCAGTATTTT | CASKRGTSPDTQYF
TRBJ1-1 | . | TRBV29-1 | . | TGCAGCGTTGAGTGGGCTTCGAACACTGAAGCTTTCTTT | CSVEWASNTEAFF
TRBJ2-5 | few | TRBV7-8 | . | TGTGCCAGCAGCTTAGTTAGGAACCCGATGGCAAAGACCCAGTACTTC | CASSLVRNPMAKTQYF
TRBJ1-4 | few | TRBV7-9 | . | TGTGCCAGCAGCTTCAGACGTGAAAAACTGTTTTTT | CASSFRREKLFF
TRBJ1-2 | . | TRBV5-8 | TRBD1 | TGTGCCAGCAGCTTGGCTCCGACAGGGACCATAAACTATGGCTACACCTTC | CASSLAPTGTINYGYTF
TRBJ2-2 | few | TRBV20-1 | . | TGCTGTGCTAGTCGTCCTGGACAGATAAGCACCGGGGAGCTGTTTTTT | CCASRPGQISTGELFF
TRBJ2-5 | few | TRBV24-1 | . | TGTGCCACCAGTGACTACAGGGTCCGGGAGACCCAGTACTTC | CATSDYRVRETQYF
TRBJ2-5 | few | TRBV6-5 | . | TGTGCCAGCAGGTGGAGGGGGGGTCCTGAGACCCAGTACTTC | CASRWRGGPETQYF
TRBJ1-6 | few | TRBV7-2 | TRBD1 | TGTGCCAGCGGGGGACAGGGCTGGAATAGTAATTCACCCCTCCACTTT | CASGGQGWNSNSPLHF
TRBJ1-1 | many | TRBV28 | TRBD1 | TGTGCCAGCAGTCCCCCGGGACAGGGGGGCCCTGAAGCTTTCTTT | CASSPPGQGGPEAFF
TRBJ1-5 | few | TRBV10-3 | . | TGTGCCATCCAAGGGGGGGGGAATCAGCCCCAGCATTTT | CAIQGGGNQPQHF
TRBJ2-5 | few | TRBV20-1 | TRBD1 | TGCAGTGCCCAGAGGACAGGGGGCGCCGAGACCCAGTACTTC | CSAQRTGGAETQYF
TRBJ2-2 | many | TRBV29-1 | . | TGCAGCGTTTATCGCCCTTTTCCCACCGGGGAGCTGTTTTTT | CSVYRPFPTGELFF
TRBJ1-2 | many | TRBV5-6 | . | TGTGCCAGCAGCAGAGGGGAGGGCTATGGCTACACCTTC | CASSRGEGYGYTF
TRBJ1-2 | few | TRBV19 | . | TGTGCCAGTAGTACATGGACCTATGGCTACACCTTC | CASSTWTYGYTF
TRBJ2-1 | many | TRBV5-1 | . | TGCGCCAGCAGCTTGCAGGGAGTCTCCTACAATGAGCAGTTCTTC | CASSLQGVSYNEQFF
TRBJ1-4 | few | TRBV7-8 | . | TGTGCCAGCAGCTCGAGGAGCATTGGAGAAAAACTGTTTTTT | CASSSRSIGEKLFF
TRBJ1-5 | . | TRBV5-1 | TRBD1 | TGCGCCAGCAGCTTGACCGGGACAGGGGTTCAGCCCCAGCATTTT | CASSLTGTGVQPQHF
TRBJ2-2 | . | TRBV28 | TRBD1 | TGTGCCAGCAGTTCCCCGCCGACAGGGCGGACCGGGGAGCTGTTTTTT | CASSSPPTGRTGELFF
TRBJ2-5 | many | TRBV7-2 | TRBD2 | TGTGCCAGCAGCCAAATGGGAGGGTTGGAGACCCAGTACTTC | CASSQMGGLETQYF
TRBJ2-5 | few | TRBV5-4 | . | TGTGCCAGCAGCGCTGAGGAAGAGACCCAGTACTTC | CASSAEEETQYF
TRBJ1-2 | few | TRBV4-3 | . | TGCGCCAGCAGCCAAGATCGCCACAGGCCATTCTCTGCCACCTTC | CASSQDRHRPFSATF
TRBJ2-7 | . | TRBV12-3/TRBV12-4 | . | TGTGCCAGCAGTTCAATGGGCGAGCAGTACTTC | CASSSMGEQYF
TRBJ2-2 | few | TRBV4-1 | . | TGCGCCAGCAGCCGGATAACAACACCGAACACCGGGGAGCTGTTTTTT | CASSRITTPNTGELFF
TRBJ1-5 | . | TRBV20-1 | . | TGCAGTGCTAGAGTGGAAACCAATCAGCCCCAGCATTTT | CSARVETNQPQHF
TRBJ1-1 | . | TRBV5-1 | . | TGCGCCAGCAGCTTGAGAAGTCAGGAGGGTGAAGCTTTCTTT | CASSLRSQEGEAFF
TRBJ1-2 | . | TRBV12-3/TRBV12-4 | . | TGTGCCAGCAGTTTAAGGAAAGGGTTCAATGGCTACACCTTC | CASSLRKGFNGYTF
TRBJ1-2 | few | TRBV27 | . | TGTGCCAGCGGGGACCCAGGGACCGATGCCAGCTACACCTTC | CASGDPGTDASYTF
TRBJ2-5 | . | TRBV20-1 | . | TGCAGTGCTAGAGAGGGTTGGGGGGCCTTTCAAGAGACCCAGTACTTC | CSAREGWGAFQETQYF
TRBJ2-2 | . | TRBV18 | . | TGTGCCAGCTCACCACTGGGGCAGTACACCGGGGAGCTGTTTTTT | CASSPLGQYTGELFF
TRBJ2-3 | . | TRBV9 | . | TGTGCCAGCAGCCCAGGCGTTGGGGATGGCACAGATACGCAGTATTTT | CASSPGVGDGTDTQYF
TRBJ1-1 | many | TRBV6-5 | . | TGTGCCAGCCACGAAGGGGATAAGGTGACTTTCTTT | CASHEGDKVTFF
TRBJ2-3 | few | TRBV12-3/TRBV12-4 | TRBD2 | TGTGCCAGCAGTTTAGCTCCTAGCGGGGGCCTCTTATTCCGCACAGATACGCAGTATTTT | CASSLAPSGGLLFRTDTQYF
TRBJ2-5 | once | TRBV6-1 | . | TGTGCCAGCAGTCAAGCGTCCCAGGGATTAGAGACCCAGTACTTC | CASSQASQGLETQYF
TRBJ2-1 | . | TRBV19 | . | TGTGCCAGTAGTATAGGGTCGGGAGATTACAATGAGCAGTTCTTC | CASSIGSGDYNEQFF
TRBJ1-2 | few | TRBV3-1 | . | TGTGCCAGCAGCCAAGGGGGTGTCGGTGGCTACACCTTC | CASSQGGVGGYTF
TRBJ1-5 | . | TRBV20-1 | . | TGCAGTGCTAGAGATAGGGACGAGGCTTTCCGTCAGCCCCAGCATTTT | CSARDRDEAFRQPQHF
TRBJ1-3 | few | TRBV7-9 | . | TGTGCCAGCAGCCCGAACCTCGGGGCCGGGGACACCATATATTTT | CASSPNLGAGDTIYF
TRBJ1-5 | . | TRBV28 | . | TGTGCCAGCAGGGAGCAGGGAGCTCAGCCCCAGCATTTT | CASREQGAQPQHF
TRBJ2-3 | . | TRBV5-5 | TRBD2 | TGTGCCATCAGCACGGGACTAGCCACAGATACGCAGTATTTT | CAISTGLATDTQYF
TRBJ1-3 | . | TRBV11-1 | TRBD1 | TGTGCCAGCAGCTTTAGGTCTTCGGGACAGGGGGCAAACTCTGGAAACACCATATATTTT | CASSFRSSGQGANSGNTIYF
TRBJ2-7 | few | TRBV7-2 | . | TGTGCCAGCAGCCAAACAGGGTTCTACGAGCAGTACTTC | CASSQTGFYEQYF
TRBJ2-1 | many | TRBV7-3 | TRBD2 | TGTGCCAGCAGCCAATGGGGGGGTGAGCAGTTCTTC | CASSQWGGEQFF
TRBJ1-6 | few | TRBV2 | . | TGTGCCAGCACGTTGAGGGGATATTCACCCCTCCACTTT | CASTLRGYSPLHF
TRBJ1-4 | few | TRBV12-3/TRBV12-4 | TRBD1 | TGTGCCAGCAGCGACAGGGGGTTTGCTAATGAAAAACTGTTTTTT | CASSDRGFANEKLFF
TRBJ2-7 | few | TRBV9 | TRBD2 | TGTGCCCTTGGGGGTCGGGGGGTCGAGCAGTACTTC | CALGGRGVEQYF
TRBJ1-5 | few | TRBV10-3 | . | TGTGCCATCAGTGATGGGGTAAGGCAGCCCCAGCATTTT | CAISDGVRQPQHF
TRBJ2-5 | few | TRBV2 | . | TGTGCCAGCAGTACAGGGCTGGAAGAGACCCAGTACTTC | CASSTGLEETQYF
TRBJ1-5 | few | TRBV5-6 | . | TGTGCCAGCAGCTTGGACGGACACAATCAGCCCCAGCATTTT | CASSLDGHNQPQHF
TRBJ1-5 | many | TRBV4-1 | . | TGCGCCAGCAGCCAGGGTCAGGGGAGCAATCAGCCCCAGCATTTT | CASSQGQGSNQPQHF
TRBJ1-4 | few | TRBV27 | . | TGTGCCAGCAGTTCTCAACTGACGGGCCGAGGGGAAAAACTGTTTTTT | CASSSQLTGRGEKLFF
TRBJ1-2 | many | TRBV2 | . | TGTGCCAGCAGTGATGCGGCAGGCTATGGCTACACCTTC | CASSDAAGYGYTF
TRBJ2-6 | few | TRBV27 | . | TGTGCCAGCAGTCCGCCTTACTCTGGGGCCAACGTCCTGACTTTC | CASSPPYSGANVLTF